This note documents a single T cell receptor beta chain sequence. The junction had 9 bases not matched to a gene; V was cut back by 7 bases and J by 4 bases. The CDR3 is 15 amino acids. Germline V gene sequence: CDR1 MDHEN, CDR2 SYDVKM. This record belongs to a study of cytomegalovirus exposure and HLA in healthy donors. PCR used 60 Vbeta primers and 13 Jbeta primers. Generated by immunoSEQ multiplex PCR, the TCRdb table keeps only in-frame clones and is missing some. The table lists fewer than 50,000 clones, 60% to 70% of them singletons. The rearrangement joins TRBV28 to TRBJ1-1, with TRBD1 identical over 10 bases. The sequence was collected from a man aged 45-60 years in good health and CMV-seropositive. The sample taken for sequencing was PBMCs. The CDR3 nucleotides are TGTGCCAGCAATTCGCGGACAGGGGGAATCACTGAAGCTTTCTTT. Protein: CASNSRTGGITEAFF.